Below are 6 T cell receptor beta chains sequenced from a single sample in a study of blood T cell repertoires in COVID-19. Using immunoSEQ multiplex PCR, the repertoire was profiled, and TCRdb retains in-frame clones only, with some absent. The table lists more than 200,000 clones, 75% to 90% of them singletons, with around 4% in the top ten. Sequencing was carried out using PBMCs or T cells enriched from blood (not recorded which). The receptors here all came from a woman in her 30s who had recovered from COVID-19.

The sample holds a few counts of this clone. The chain couples TRBV6-5 to TRBJ1-2, with D unclear. The germline V gene encodes CDR1 MNHEY and CDR2 SVGAGI. The CDR3 is 13 amino acids. V was pared by 4 bases and J by 0 bases, with 6 bases between. DNA of the CDR3: TGTGCCAGCAGTTCAGGCCCTAACTATGGCTACACCTTC. Translating it yields CASSSGPNYGYTF.

The gene calls are TRBV21-1 and TRBJ2-7; the DNA was not used to check the table's D call, TRBD1. TRBV21-1 constitutes a pseudogene. CDR3 size: 15 residues. The CDR3 nucleotides read TGTGCCAGCAGCAAAGAACAGATACCATCCTACGAGCAGTACTTC. Its translation is CASSKEQIPSYEQYF.

The chain employs TRBV7-9 and TRBJ1-2; TRBD1 matches 9 bases. The CDR3 consists of 14 residues. J lost 8 bases, V lost 4 bases, and 8 bases had no gene match. In germline, CDR1 is SEHNR, CDR2 FQNEAQ (reference sequence). The CDR3, as DNA: TGTGCCAGCAGCTCTTGGGACAGGGAGAAGGGCTACACCTTC. Protein sequence: CASSSWDREKGYTF.

The chain has TRBV30 and TRBJ1-2; 8 bases are shared with TRBD1. Trimming took 4 bases from V and 9 from J; bases not matched to a gene: 10. CDR1 and CDR2 from the germline V gene are GTSNPN and SVGIG (reference sequence). This CDR3 contains 13 residues. CDR3 nucleotide sequence: TGTGCCTGGAAGGCCGGGACAGGAGGCCGCTACACCTTC. It specifies CAWKAGTGGRYTF.

The chain recombines TRBV9 with TRBJ2-5; perhaps TRBD2 as D (6 bases). Germline-derived CDR1 and CDR2 are SGDLS and YYNGEE. The CDR3 is 15 amino acids. V lost 0 bases and J lost 2, with 11 bases in between. The CDR3 nucleotides read TGTGCCAGCAGCGTAGCTGGACTATATCAAGAGACCCAGTACTTC. Translated: CASSVAGLYQETQYF.

The rearrangement links TRBV28 to TRBJ2-3; tentative D call: TRBD2 (5 bases). The CDR3 sequence is 14 residues long. Germline CDR1 and CDR2: MDHEN and SYDVKM. V was cut by 6 bases and J by 0 bases, with 10 bases left in between. The CDR3 is CASRPRGSTDTQYF. CDR3 bases: TGTGCCAGCAGACCCCGGGGAAGCACAGATACGCAGTATTTT.